This T cell receptor beta chain was identified in a study of a mutant IDH1 vaccine in newly diagnosed glioma. Study-level results: Detectable vaccine-induced immune responses arose in 80% to 95% of patients.

On this clone: Its antigen remains unknown.

Time point reported: week 5, during vaccination. A 20-mer mutant IDH1 peptide at 300 ug was injected subcutaneously with topical imiquimod. New WHO grade 3 or 4 IDH1-mutant, ATRX-lost astrocytomas were present in all donors. Generated by immunoSEQ multiplex PCR, the TCRdb table keeps only in-frame clones and is missing some. Among tens of thousands of clones, around 90% were seen once, and the ten largest hold roughly 0.6%. This receptor was obtained from a woman aged 45-60 years with glioma. The sample consisted of PBMCs, taken from a glioma patient whose treatment included an IDH1 peptide vaccine.

The CDR3, as DNA: TGTGCCAGCAGTTACTCGAATTTGGGCAGGGAGACCCAGTACTTC. This encodes CASSYSNLGRETQYF. This chain links TRBV6-5 with TRBJ2-5; D gene unclear. V was trimmed by 0 bases and J by 5 bases, leaving 13 bases between them. The CDR3 has 15 residues. The germline V gene encodes CDR1 MNHEY and CDR2 SVGAGI.